The source of this T cell receptor (beta chain) is a study of beta chain features in type 1 diabetes. Study-level background: All samples together contributed about 100,000,000 sorted cells for examination. Findings of the study overall: Patients' naive, central memory and Treg TCRB repertoires seemed closer to one another than those of healthy donors. Type 1 diabetes patients had moderately but significantly shorter TCRB CDR3s in all four CD4+ subsets.

The CDR3 sequence is 17 residues long. Per germline, CDR1 SQVTM and CDR2 ANQGSEA. After removal of 0 bases from V and 4 bases from J, the junction contained 9 bases not matched to a gene. This clone was seen only a few times. Its antigen is still unknown. The authors reverse transcribed all of the isolated RNA, so sequencing captured expressed TCRB transcripts. Clones were sequenced by immunoSEQ multiplex PCR, and TCRdb holds only the in-frame ones, with some missing. The sample shows approximately 120,000 clones, 15% to 20% of them seen only once. The rearrangement links TRBV29-1 to TRBJ2-3; 11 nucleotides align to TRBD1. This receptor was taken from a man between 18 and 29 years old with type 1 diabetes. The specimen sequenced was central memory CD4+ T cells from blood. CDR3 protein: CSVEDGQGAILADTQYF. The CDR3 region has the DNA TGCAGCGTTGAAGATGGACAGGGGGCAATTCTGGCAGATACGCAGTATTTT.